Following are 13 T cell receptor beta chains from one sample sequenced in a study of control samples from healthy donors and cancer patients. Assay used: immunoSEQ multiplex PCR; TCRdb lists only in-frame clones, some missing. The sample has fewer than 200,000 clones; around 88% are singletons. Sequences were obtained from blood. These receptors all come from a woman aged 25 to 39 in good health.

This clone was observed a few times. The V gene is TRBV3-1 (or the pseudogene TRBV3-2), the J gene TRBJ1-6; no clear D gene. Deletions cut 7 bases from V and 3 bases from J, with 10 bases between. CDR3 size: 14 residues. The V gene's germline CDR1 is LGHDT and CDR2 YNNKEL (reference sequence). This CDR3 reads CASKSTDYNSPLHF. In DNA form, the CDR3 reads TGTGCCAGCAAAAGCACGGACTATAATTCACCCCTCCACTTT.

V is TRBV28 and J is TRBJ1-1; no reliable D call. Looked up from germline, CDR1 is MDHEN and CDR2 is SYDVKM. V gave up 4 bases and J gave up 1 base, with 7 bases separating them. The CDR3 is 13 amino acids. DNA for the CDR3: TGTGCCAGCAGTTCAAGGTCGAACACTGAAGCTTTCTTT. Translation gives CASSSRSNTEAFF.

This chain joins TRBV19 and TRBJ2-1, with D perhaps TRBD2 (6 bases). This CDR3 comprises 16 residues. CDR1 and CDR2 (germline): LNHDA, SQIVND (reference sequence). V dropped 2 bases and J dropped 2 bases, with 13 bases sitting between them. As DNA, the CDR3 is TGTGCCAGTAGTATAAGCATAGCGGCAACCTACAATGAGCAGTTCTTC. Protein product: CASSISIAATYNEQFF.

The rearrangement joins TRBV29-1 to TRBJ2-1, with a tentative D call TRBD1 (6 bases). The CDR3 totals 14 residues. Trimming pared 4 bases from V and 6 bases from J, leaving 16 bases between. The germline gives CDR1 SQVTM, CDR2 ANQGSEA. CDR3 amino acids: CSVGFDRLGNEQFF. The DNA for the CDR3 is TGCAGCGTTGGGTTCGACAGGCTAGGCAATGAGCAGTTCTTC.

This rearrangement joins TRBV5-1 to TRBJ2-3; no definite D call. This CDR3 contains 14 residues. From germline, CDR1 is SGHRS and CDR2 YFSETQ. The V and J ends lost 2 bases and 4 bases respectively, with 11 bases between them. The CDR3 reads CASSLNPVPDTQYF. In DNA, the CDR3 is TGCGCCAGCAGCTTAAACCCGGTTCCAGATACGCAGTATTTT.

The chain's CDR3 is CAISPRGLTSGADTQYF. CDR3 nucleotide sequence: TGTGCCATCAGTCCCCGGGGTTTGACTAGCGGGGCCGATACGCAGTATTTT. The gene calls are TRBV10-3 and TRBJ2-3, with 11 bases that match TRBD2. The CDR3 is 17 amino acids. CDR1 is ENHRY, CDR2 SYGVKD, per germline. V was pared by 5 bases and J by 6 bases, with 13 bases of the junction left unmatched.

This chain links TRBV28 with TRBJ1-5; D is uncertain. The CDR3 totals 15 residues. V gave up 6 bases and J gave up 0 bases, with 12 bases separating them. CDR1 is MDHEN, CDR2 SYDVKM, per germline. DNA of the CDR3: TGTGCCAGCAGCTTTTCGTTATATAGCAATCAGCCCCAGCATTTT. It translates to CASSFSLYSNQPQHF.

This clone was seen only a few times. The chain uses TRBV2 and TRBJ2-3; D may correspond to TRBD1 or TRBD2 (5 bases each). V lost 6 bases and J 2 bases, leaving 24 bases between the germline ends. The CDR3 contains 18 residues. Germline CDR1 is SNHLY and CDR2 is FYNNEI. This CDR3 reads CASRVGRLYSSSTDTQYF. DNA of the CDR3: TGTGCCAGCAGGGTGGGACGGCTATATTCAAGCTCCACAGATACGCAGTATTTT.

The rearrangement uses TRBV7-9 and TRBJ1-1; 9 bases fit TRBD1. CDR3 length: 16 residues. V gave up 5 bases and J gave up 0 bases; unmatched junction bases: 7. CDR1 is SEHNR and CDR2 is FQNEAQ in the germline V gene (reference sequence). DNA of the CDR3: TGTGCCAGCAGCAAGACAGGGGGGGTTATGAACACTGAAGCTTTCTTT. Amino acids: CASSKTGGVMNTEAFF.

The chain carries TRBV6-6 and TRBJ1-3; 9 bases align to TRBD1. V lost 7 bases to trimming and J lost 4 bases; unmatched junction nucleotides: 8. This CDR3 contains 15 residues. The germline CDR1 and CDR2 sequences are MNHNY and SVGAGI (reference sequence). CDR3 sequence reads: CASTNAGTGGNTIYF. CDR3 DNA: TGTGCCAGCACGAATGCCGGGACAGGGGGAAACACCATATATTTT.

The chain recombines TRBV18 with TRBJ2-7; no clear D gene. Trimming pared 5 bases from V and 0 bases from J, leaving 11 bases between. The germline gives CDR1 KGHSH, CDR2 LQKENI. The CDR3 contains 14 residues. The CDR3 coding sequence is TGTGCCAGCTCAAGAATAGAGAGCTCCTACGAGCAGTACTTC. It codes for CASSRIESSYEQYF. Full variable domain (outside the CDR3, taken from reference TRBV18 and TRBJ2-7): NAGVMQNPRHLVRRRGQEARLRCSPMKGHSHVYWYRQLPEEGLKFMVYLQKENIIDESGMPKERFSAEFPKEGPSILRIQQVVRGDSAAYFCASSRIESSYEQYFGPGTRLTVT.

This clone was seen just once. This chain uses TRBV6-5 with TRBJ2-7, with a weak D call TRBD2 (6 bases). Germline lookup yields CDR1 MNHEY and CDR2 SVGAGI. The CDR3 runs 13 residues. V lost 8 bases, J lost 2 bases, and 13 bases lay in between. The chain's CDR3 is CASGTGEAYEQYV. CDR3 nucleotide sequence: TGTGCCAGCGGCACGGGGGAGGCCTACGAGCAGTACGTC.

The V gene is TRBV25-1, the J gene TRBJ2-7; D is uncertain. Germline V lookup: CDR1 MGHDK, CDR2 SYGVNS. Trimming removed 4 bases from V and 2 bases from J, with 6 bases in between. The CDR3 has 12 amino acids. Here the CDR3 DNA reads TGTGCCAGCAGTGTGAACCCCTACGAGCAGTACTTC. Translation: CASSVNPYEQYF.